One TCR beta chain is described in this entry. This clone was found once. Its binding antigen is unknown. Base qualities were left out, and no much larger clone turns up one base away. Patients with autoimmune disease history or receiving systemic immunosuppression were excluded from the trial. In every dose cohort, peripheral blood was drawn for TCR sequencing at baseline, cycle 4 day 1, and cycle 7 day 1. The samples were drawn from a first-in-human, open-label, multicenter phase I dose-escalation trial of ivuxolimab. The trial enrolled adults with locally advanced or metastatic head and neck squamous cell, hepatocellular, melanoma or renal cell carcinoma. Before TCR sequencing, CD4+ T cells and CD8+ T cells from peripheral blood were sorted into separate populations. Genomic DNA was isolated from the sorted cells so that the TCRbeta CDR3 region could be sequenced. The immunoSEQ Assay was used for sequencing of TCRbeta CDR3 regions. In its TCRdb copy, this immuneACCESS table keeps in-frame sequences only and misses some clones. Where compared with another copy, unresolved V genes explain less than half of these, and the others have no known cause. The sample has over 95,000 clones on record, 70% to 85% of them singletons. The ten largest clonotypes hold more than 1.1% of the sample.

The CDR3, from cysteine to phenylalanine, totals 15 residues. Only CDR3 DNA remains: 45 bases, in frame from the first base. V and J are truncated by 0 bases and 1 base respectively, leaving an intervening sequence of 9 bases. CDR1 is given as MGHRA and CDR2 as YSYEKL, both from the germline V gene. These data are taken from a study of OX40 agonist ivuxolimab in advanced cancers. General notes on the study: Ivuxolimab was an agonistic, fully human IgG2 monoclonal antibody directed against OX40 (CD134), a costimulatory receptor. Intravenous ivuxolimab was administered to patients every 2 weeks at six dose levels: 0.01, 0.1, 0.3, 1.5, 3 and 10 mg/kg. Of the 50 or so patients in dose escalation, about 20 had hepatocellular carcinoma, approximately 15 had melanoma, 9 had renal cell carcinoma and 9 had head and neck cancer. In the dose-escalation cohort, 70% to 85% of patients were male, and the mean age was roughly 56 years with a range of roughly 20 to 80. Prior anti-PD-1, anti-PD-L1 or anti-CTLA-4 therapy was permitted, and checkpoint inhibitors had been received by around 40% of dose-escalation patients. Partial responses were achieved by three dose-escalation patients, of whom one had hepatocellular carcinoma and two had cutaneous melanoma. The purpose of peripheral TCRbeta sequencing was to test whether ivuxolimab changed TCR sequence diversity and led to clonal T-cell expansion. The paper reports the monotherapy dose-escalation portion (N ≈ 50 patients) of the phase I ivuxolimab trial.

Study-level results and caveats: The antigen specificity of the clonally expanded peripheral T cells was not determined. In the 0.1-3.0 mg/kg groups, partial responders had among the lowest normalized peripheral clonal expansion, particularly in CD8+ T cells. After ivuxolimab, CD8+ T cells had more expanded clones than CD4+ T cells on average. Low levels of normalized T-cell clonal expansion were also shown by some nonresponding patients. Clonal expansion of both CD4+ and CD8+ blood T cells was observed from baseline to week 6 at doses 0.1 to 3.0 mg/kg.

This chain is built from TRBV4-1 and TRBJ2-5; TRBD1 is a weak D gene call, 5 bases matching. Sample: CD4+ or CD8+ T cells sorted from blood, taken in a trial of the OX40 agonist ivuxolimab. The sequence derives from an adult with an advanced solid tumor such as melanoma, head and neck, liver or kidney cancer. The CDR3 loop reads CASSQDGALQETQYF. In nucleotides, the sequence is TGCGCCAGCAGCCAAGATGGGGCACTCCAAGAGACCCAGTACTTC.